This record covers a single T cell receptor (beta chain). Its target is unknown. Germline loops: CDR1 LNHDA, CDR2 SQIVND (reference sequence). The germline V and J ends were trimmed by 3 bases and 3 bases, with 11 bases remaining between them. The CDR3 sequence is 14 residues long. The sample is drawn from a study of OX40 agonist ivuxolimab in advanced cancers. Measured with immunoSEQ multiplex PCR; TCRdb has only the in-frame clones, and not every one. The table includes more than 60,000 clones, around 82% detected once. Study-wide results and caveats: Normalized T-cell clonal expansion was also low in a subset of nonresponders. Researchers did not establish what antigens the expanded peripheral T cells target.

No patient had autoimmune disease or received systemic immunosuppression. The investigators sampled blood at baseline, at cycle 4 day 1, and at cycle 7 day 1. The chain combines TRBV19 with TRBJ1-1, with D possibly being TRBD1 (5 bases). Source: CD4+ or CD8+ T cells sorted from blood, taken in a trial of the OX40 agonist ivuxolimab. The clonotype originates from an adult with an advanced solid tumor such as melanoma, head and neck, liver or kidney cancer. As DNA, the CDR3 is TGTGCCAGTAGTATGTCCGGCAGGGACACTGAAGCTTTCTTT. It specifies CASSMSGRDTEAFF.